The rows below give T cell receptor beta chains drawn from one sample of a study of PD-1 blockade in classical Hodgkin lymphoma. Assay: immunoSEQ multiplex PCR; the TCRdb copy retains only in-frame clones and omits some. The sample contains 20,000 to 30,000 clones, approximately 78% of which appear only once. Specimen: peripheral blood mononuclear cells (PBMCs), collected before the second cycle of nivolumab. These receptors were obtained from a human donor with classical Hodgkin lymphoma. Each CDR3 is given with its conserved first and last residue. D genes are given only for firm matches. Only some rows state a clone size, as once, few, many or a class for expanded clones.

>TRBJ2-2|NA|NA|TRBV7-9
TGTGCCAGCAGCTCAACGTACAGGACCCCGAACACCGGGGAGCTGTTTTTT
CASSSTYRTPNTGELFF
>TRBJ1-4|NA|NA|TRBV4-3
TGCGCCAGCAGCCAAGATGGGAGGGGCAGGGCGTATGAAAAACTGTTTTTT
CASSQDGRGRAYEKLFF
>TRBJ1-1|NA|NA|TRBV29-1
TGCAGCGTTGAGCGGCAGAAGAACACTGAAGCTTTCTTT
CSVERQKNTEAFF
>TRBJ2-5|TRBD2|NA|TRBV7-2
TGTGCCAGCAGCTTAAGAGGGAGACTAGCGGACCAAGAGACCCAGTACTTC
CASSLRGRLADQETQYF
>TRBJ1-5|NA|NA|TRBV7-2
TGTGCCAGCAGCTTTCTTACCGGGCGCAATCAGCCCCAGCATTTT
CASSFLTGRNQPQHF
>TRBJ2-1|TRBD2|NA|TRBV6-4
TGTGCCAGCAGTGAGACTAGCGGGGATTACAATGAGCAGTTCTTC
CASSETSGDYNEQFF
>TRBJ2-3|TRBD2|NA|TRBV6-5
TGTGCCAGCAGTTACGGCACTAGCGGGACAAGAGATACGCAGTATTTT
CASSYGTSGTRDTQYF
>TRBJ2-2|NA|NA|TRBV9
TGTGCCAGCAGCCTCCACCACAGGGTAACGGCCGGGGAGCTGTTTTTT
CASSLHHRVTAGELFF
>TRBJ2-3|NA|NA|TRBV6-1
TGTGCCAGCAGTGGCAGGGTGGCGACAGATACGCAGTATTTT
CASSGRVATDTQYF
>TRBJ2-5|TRBD2|NA|TRBV4-3
TGCGCCAGCAGCCAAAGCGAAGTAGGTAGCGGGGAACAAGAGACCCAGTACTTC
CASSQSEVGSGEQETQYF
>TRBJ2-5|NA|NA|TRBV19
TGTGCCAGTAGTCAAGGGGGGACGGACCAAGAGACCCAGTACTTC
CASSQGGTDQETQYF
>TRBJ1-1|NA|NA|TRBV19
TGTGCCAGTAGTCCAGGGGTCTTAGGGGGGGGCACTGAAGCTTTCTTT
CASSPGVLGGGTEAFF
>TRBJ2-7|NA|NA|TRBV13
TGTGCCAGCAGCACCGGGACTTCCCCGCAGTACTTC
CASSTGTSPQYF
>TRBJ2-6|TRBD1|NA|TRBV11-2
TGTGCCAGCAGCTTTCTTGTGGGGACAGGGGGGTCTGGGGCCAACGTCCTGACTTTC
CASSFLVGTGGSGANVLTF
>TRBJ1-2|TRBD1|NA|TRBV30
TGTGCCTGGAGTGCAGGGGGGAACTATGGCTACACCTTC
CAWSAGGNYGYTF
>TRBJ2-7|NA|NA|TRBV19
TGTGCCAGTAGTAAAGACAGTCTCTCCTACGAGCAGTACTTC
CASSKDSLSYEQYF
>TRBJ2-2|TRBD1|NA|TRBV19
TGTGCCAGTAGCCCCCTCGGGACAGGGTCCGGGGAGCTGTTTTTT
CASSPLGTGSGELFF
>TRBJ1-2|NA|few|TRBV2
TGTGCCAGCAGTGCTTTGGGTAACTATGGCTACACCTTC
CASSALGNYGYTF
>TRBJ2-7|NA|once|TRBV5-5
TGTGCCAGCAGCCCGGAGGGCCTCCTTGGGGTTAGCGAGCAGTACTTC
CASSPEGLLGVSEQYF
>TRBJ2-3|NA|NA|TRBV7-2
TGTGCCAGCAGCCCCGATGCAGGGGGCACAGATACGCAGTATTTT
CASSPDAGGTDTQYF
>TRBJ1-1|TRBD1|NA|TRBV4-3
TGCGCCAGCAGCCAAGAGGGGACAGGGGGTAATGAGGCTTTCTTT
CASSQEGTGGNEAFF
>TRBJ1-6|NA|NA|TRBV19
TGTGCCAGTAGTGAGAGCGGCAACCTAGGTAATTCACCCCTCCACTTT
CASSESGNLGNSPLHF
>TRBJ2-3|NA|NA|TRBV9
TGTGCCAGCAGCGTAGCGGGCGGGGTGGGCACAGATACGCAGTATTTT
CASSVAGGVGTDTQYF
>TRBJ2-7|NA|NA|TRBV27
TGTGCCAGCAGTTTCGGGACCACCTACGAGCAGTACTTC
CASSFGTTYEQYF
>TRBJ2-7|NA|NA|TRBV14
TGTGCCAGCAGCCGCCTGCGGAGGGGTTATACCTACGAGCAGTACTTC
CASSRLRRGYTYEQYF
>TRBJ1-1|NA|NA|TRBV12-5
TGTGCTAGTCCGGCGGTGAACACTGAAGCTTTCTTT
CASPAVNTEAFF